Listed here are 16 T cell receptor beta chains from one sample, sequenced in a study of T cells in narcolepsy. Here immunoSEQ multiplex PCR was the method, and the copy in TCRdb shows in-frame clones only, minus some. The table has approximately 25,000 clones, 79% seen once. The sample was memory (CD45RA-) CD4+ T cells from blood. All receptors derive from a human donor in good health.

The chain has TRBV6-6 and TRBJ1-4; possible D gene TRBD1, 5 bases. Trimming pared 5 bases from V and 8 bases from J, leaving 12 bases between. CDR1 is MNHNY, CDR2 SVGAGI, per germline (reference sequence). This CDR3 is built from 13 residues. For the CDR3, the DNA is TGTGCCAGCAGTCGGGGCATCTGGGAAAAACTGTTTTTT. Amino acid sequence: CASSRGIWEKLFF.

V is TRBV6-1 and J is TRBJ2-3, with 12 bases that match TRBD2. The germline CDR1 and CDR2 sequences are MNHNS and SASEGT. The CDR3 covers 16 residues. V lost 3 bases to trimming and J lost 4 bases; unmatched junction nucleotides: 5. The CDR3 loop reads CASSDGLAGLPDTQYF. DNA for the CDR3: TGTGCCAGCAGTGACGGACTAGCGGGGCTTCCAGATACGCAGTATTTT.

This clone was recorded a few times. This chain connects TRBV28 to TRBJ1-4, with D hard to call. V gave up 6 bases and J gave up 2 bases, with 13 bases separating them. The CDR3 runs 15 residues. The germline CDR1 and CDR2 sequences are MDHEN and SYDVKM. The CDR3, as DNA: TGTGCCAGCAGCGAAAGCGGATCTACTAATGAAAAACTGTTTTTT. It yields the protein CASSESGSTNEKLFF.

This chain links TRBV4-1 with TRBJ2-7, with D perhaps TRBD1 or TRBD2 (5 bases each). The CDR3 totals 17 residues. Germline CDR1 is MGHRA and CDR2 is YSYEKL. V dropped 1 base and J dropped 2 bases, with 18 bases sitting between them. The CDR3 DNA follows: TGCGCCAGCAGCCAAGGGTTTCCCGGGACGCGAACCTACGAGCAGTACTTC. Amino acids: CASSQGFPGTRTYEQYF.

The chain is built from TRBV7-7 and TRBJ2-5; weak D call: TRBD1 (6 bases). This CDR3 has 15 amino acids. Trimming took off 1 base at V and 5 bases at J, with 14 bases between the two ends. Germline lookup yields CDR1 SSHAT and CDR2 FNYEAQ (reference sequence). The CDR3: CASSLVGGSGETQYF. DNA for the CDR3: TGTGCCAGCAGCTTAGTAGGGGGATCAGGGGAGACCCAGTACTTC. Filled out from reference TRBV7-7 and TRBJ2-5, the complete variable domain reads GAGVSQSPRYKVTKRGQDVTLRCDPISSHATLYWYQQALGQGPEFLTYFNYEAQPDKSGLPSDRFSAERPEGSISTLTIQRTEQRDSAMYRCASSLVGGSGETQYFGPGTRLLVL.

The chain has TRBV19 and TRBJ2-1; 7 nucleotides match TRBD1. Looked up from germline, CDR1 is LNHDA and CDR2 is SQIVND (reference sequence). The V segment lost 2 bases and the J segment 3 bases; nucleotides outside the gene matches: 7. The CDR3 is made up of 16 amino acids. CDR3 DNA sequence: TGTGCCAGTAGTATACCTCGGGACAGATACTACAATGAGCAGTTCTTC. Protein: CASSIPRDRYYNEQFF.

The CDR3 sequence is CASSQEGRNSPLHF. The CDR3, as DNA: TGTGCCAGCAGCCAAGAGGGGCGTAATTCACCCCTCCACTTT. The V and J genes are TRBV4-2 and TRBJ1-6; a possible D gene is TRBD1 (5 bases). V shed 0 bases and J shed 6 bases, with 6 bases lying between them. The CDR3 contains 14 residues. Germline V CDR1 and CDR2: LGHNA, YNFKEQ.

By share, this clone counts as large. At the DNA level, this CDR3 is encoded by other sequences in the same sample as well. This chain links TRBV6-1 with TRBJ1-5; possibly TRBD1 for D (5 bases). The germline gives CDR1 MNHNS, CDR2 SASEGT. This CDR3 is built from 17 residues. Trimming took off 4 bases at V and 1 base at J, with 17 bases between the two ends. The CDR3 reads CASSGTGGGESNQPQHF. Written as DNA, the CDR3 is TGTGCCAGCAGTGGTACGGGGGGAGGTGAAAGCAATCAGCCCCAGCATTTT.

This chain joins TRBV5-1 and TRBJ2-2; 8 positions agree with TRBD2. V shed 4 bases and J 4 bases; nucleotides not matched to a gene: 9. Germline values: CDR1 SGHRS, CDR2 YFSETQ. This CDR3 is 16 amino acids long. The CDR3 DNA sequence: TGCGCCAGCAGCCCTCTAGCGGGTACTGGCACCGGGGAGCTGTTTTTT. Its translation is CASSPLAGTGTGELFF.

This chain connects TRBV5-1 to TRBJ2-5; a possible D gene is TRBD2 (6 bases). Trimming left V 6 bases short and J 6 bases short, with 18 bases between. From germline, CDR1 is SGHRS and CDR2 YFSETQ. The CDR3 has 14 residues. The CDR3 DNA is TGCGCCAGCACGGGACTCAGGAGTGAAAAGACCCAGTACTTC. Protein product: CASTGLRSEKTQYF.

V usage is TRBV18 and J usage is TRBJ2-7; D assignment may be TRBD1 or TRBD2 (5 bases each). Germline values: CDR1 KGHSH, CDR2 LQKENI. V dropped 2 bases and J dropped 4 bases, with 6 bases sitting between them. The CDR3 is 12 amino acids. The CDR3 is CASSPWGYEQYF. DNA of the CDR3: TGTGCCAGCTCACCATGGGGGTACGAGCAGTACTTC. The whole variable domain, filled in from reference TRBV18 and TRBJ2-7, reads NAGVMQNPRHLVRRRGQEARLRCSPMKGHSHVYWYRQLPEEGLKFMVYLQKENIIDESGMPKERFSAEFPKEGPSILRIQQVVRGDSAAYFCASSPWGYEQYFGPGTRLTVT.

This chain uses TRBV6-1 with TRBJ1-5; 9 bases line up with TRBD1. Germline V gene sequence: CDR1 MNHNS, CDR2 SASEGT. The CDR3 contains 16 residues. V lost 1 base to trimming and J lost 3 bases; unmatched junction nucleotides: 4. The CDR3 bases are TGTGCCAGCAGTGAAGGAGGGACAGGGCTCAATCAGCCCCAGCATTTT. It translates to CASSEGGTGLNQPQHF.

The genes are TRBV28 and TRBJ2-7; either TRBD1 or TRBD2 may supply D (6 bases each). Trimming left V 6 bases short and J 7 bases short, with 19 bases between. CDR1 is MDHEN, CDR2 SYDVKM, per germline. The CDR3 is 14 amino acids. The CDR3 bases are TGTGCCAGCAGCAGGGATCCGGGGGCTAGGGAGCAGTACTTC. Translated: CASSRDPGAREQYF. Drawing the rest from reference TRBV28 and TRBJ2-7, the complete variable domain is DVKVTQSSRYLVKRTGEKVFLECVQDMDHENMFWYRQDPGLGLRLIYFSYDVKMKEKGDIPEGYSVSREKKERFSLILESASTNQTSMYLCASSRDPGAREQYFGPGTRLTVT.

The chain uses TRBV28 and TRBJ2-1, with 12 bases matching TRBD2. The germline V gene encodes CDR1 MDHEN and CDR2 SYDVKM. The CDR3 has 20 residues. With 6 bases clipped from V and 0 bases from J, the junction kept 15 bases outside the gene matches. CDR3 in amino acids: CASSRTSGNSFYNSYNEQFF. The CDR3 coding sequence is TGTGCCAGCAGCCGGACTAGCGGGAATTCATTTTACAACTCCTACAATGAGCAGTTCTTC.

The chain uses TRBV28 and TRBJ1-3; TRBD1 matches 8 bases. CDR1 and CDR2 (germline): MDHEN, SYDVKM. Germline trimming cut 5 bases from V and 5 bases from J; bases unmatched to any gene: 5. This CDR3 is 14 amino acids long. This CDR3 is CASSPGGARNTIYF. CDR3 sequence (DNA): TGTGCCAGCAGTCCAGGGGGCGCGAGAAACACCATATATTTT.

The chain has TRBV6-6 and TRBJ1-1, with no clear D. From germline, CDR1 is MNHNY and CDR2 SVGAGI (reference sequence). The CDR3 has 13 amino acids. The V gene lost 5 bases and the J gene lost 2 bases, with 9 bases spanning the gap. The chain's CDR3 is CASSTTANTEAFF. In nucleotides, the CDR3 is TGTGCCAGCAGTACCACAGCCAACACTGAAGCTTTCTTT.